These T cell receptor beta chains were read from a single sample in a study of T cells after yellow fever vaccination. One entry per CDR3 protein results from TCRdb running MiXCR on the 5' RACE reads. The table includes some 560,000 distinct CDR3 sequences, around 21% detected once. Material: PBMCs, obtained 15 days after the yellow fever booster vaccination. These receptors originate from a man younger than 45 who received the YFV17D yellow fever vaccine. The CDR3 runs from the conserved cysteine through the conserved F or W.

TRBV29-1	TRBJ2-7	CSVVGLVDEQYF
TRBV4-3	TRBJ2-4	CASSQGLYNTAKNIQYF
TRBV4-3	TRBJ2-1	CASSQDGWGNKQFF
TRBV18	TRBJ2-1	CASSPMTSGSLVDEQFF
TRBV10-2	TRBJ2-1	CASATGPSYNEQFF
TRBV11-2	TRBJ2-3	CASSLDPLRRPPLDTQYF
TRBV7-7	TRBJ2-2	CASSSGTSRHGELFF
TRBV7-8	TRBJ2-3	CASSPVYAGGTDTQYF
TRBV5-1	TRBJ2-7	CASSLGWTGTYEQYF
TRBV28	TRBJ2-1	CASTSSSSYNEQFF
TRBV6-2/TRBV6-3	TRBJ2-2	CASSRSQRVNTGELFF
TRBV2	TRBJ2-7	CASSEIRGQNEQYF
TRBV7-8	TRBJ2-1	CASSFDRRLGSEQFF
TRBV12-3/TRBV12-4	TRBJ2-2	CASRDRVYTGELFF
TRBV7-2	TRBJ2-1	CASTDNVGGGFNEQFF
TRBV20-1	TRBJ2-2	CSARSTTNTGELFF
TRBV7-2	TRBJ2-3	CASSLAFLISTDTQYF
TRBV30	TRBJ2-3	CAWRAFADTQYF
TRBV5-1	TRBJ1-2	CASRTASYGYTF
TRBV5-1	TRBJ2-2	CASSFLQGSSAGELFF
TRBV15	TRBJ2-7	CATSKTAWDGSYEQYF
TRBV5-4	TRBJ1-2	CASSLGGDAGNGYTF
TRBV29-1	TRBJ2-3	CSVGTSTDTQYF
TRBV28	TRBJ2-1	CASRETVGTSGINEQFF
TRBV7-2	TRBJ2-3	CASSLQRATDTQYF
TRBV30	TRBJ2-7	CAWGQDSYEQYF
TRBV28	TRBJ2-1	CASSSDGSSYNEQFF
TRBV28	TRBJ1-5	CASSLTADPDQPQHF
TRBV27	TRBJ2-5	CASSLTLQETQYF